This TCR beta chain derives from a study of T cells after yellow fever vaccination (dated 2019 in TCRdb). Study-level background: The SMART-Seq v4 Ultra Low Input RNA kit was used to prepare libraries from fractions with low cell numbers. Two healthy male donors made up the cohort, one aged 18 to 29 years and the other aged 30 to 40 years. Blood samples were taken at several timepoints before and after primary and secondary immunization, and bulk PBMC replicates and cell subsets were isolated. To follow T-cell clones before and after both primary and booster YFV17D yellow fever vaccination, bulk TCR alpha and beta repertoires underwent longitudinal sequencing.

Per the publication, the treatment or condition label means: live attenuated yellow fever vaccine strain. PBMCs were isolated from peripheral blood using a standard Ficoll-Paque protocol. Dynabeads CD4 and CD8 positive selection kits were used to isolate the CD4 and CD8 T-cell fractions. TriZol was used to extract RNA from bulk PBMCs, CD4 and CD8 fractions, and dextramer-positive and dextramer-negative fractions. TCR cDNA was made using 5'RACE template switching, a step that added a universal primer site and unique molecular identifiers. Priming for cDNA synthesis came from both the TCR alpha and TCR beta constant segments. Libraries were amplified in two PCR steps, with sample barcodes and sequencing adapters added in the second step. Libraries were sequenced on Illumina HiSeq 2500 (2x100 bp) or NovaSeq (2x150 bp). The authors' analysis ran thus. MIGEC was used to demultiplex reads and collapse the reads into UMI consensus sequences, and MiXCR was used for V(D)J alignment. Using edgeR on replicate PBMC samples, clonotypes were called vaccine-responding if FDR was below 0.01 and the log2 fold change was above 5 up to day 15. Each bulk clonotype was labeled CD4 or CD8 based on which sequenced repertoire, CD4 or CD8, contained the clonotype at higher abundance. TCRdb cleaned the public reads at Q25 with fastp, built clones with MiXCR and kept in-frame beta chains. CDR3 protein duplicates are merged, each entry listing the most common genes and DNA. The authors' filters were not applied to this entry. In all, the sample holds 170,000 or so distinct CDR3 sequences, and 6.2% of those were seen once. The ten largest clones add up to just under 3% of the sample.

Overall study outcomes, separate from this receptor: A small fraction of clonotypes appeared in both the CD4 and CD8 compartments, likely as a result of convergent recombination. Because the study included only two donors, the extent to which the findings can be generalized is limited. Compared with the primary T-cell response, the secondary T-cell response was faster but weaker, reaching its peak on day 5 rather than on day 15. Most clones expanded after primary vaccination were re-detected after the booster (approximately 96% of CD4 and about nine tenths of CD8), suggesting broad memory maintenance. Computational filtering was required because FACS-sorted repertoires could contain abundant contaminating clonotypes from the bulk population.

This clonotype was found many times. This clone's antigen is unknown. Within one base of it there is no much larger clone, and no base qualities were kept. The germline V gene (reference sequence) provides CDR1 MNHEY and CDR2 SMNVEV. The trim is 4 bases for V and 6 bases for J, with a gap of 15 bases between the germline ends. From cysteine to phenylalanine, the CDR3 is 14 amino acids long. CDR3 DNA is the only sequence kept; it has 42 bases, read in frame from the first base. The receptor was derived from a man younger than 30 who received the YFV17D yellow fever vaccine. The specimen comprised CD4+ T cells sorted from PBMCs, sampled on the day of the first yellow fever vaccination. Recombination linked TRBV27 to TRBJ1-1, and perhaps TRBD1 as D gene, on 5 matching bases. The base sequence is TGTGCCAGCAGTTCCCCGAATGACAGATCTGAAGCTTTCTTT. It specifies CASSSPNDRSEAFF.